The rows below give T cell receptor beta chains drawn from one sample of a study of cytomegalovirus exposure and HLA in healthy donors. Only in-frame clones appear in the TCRdb table, and some are missing; sequencing was by immunoSEQ multiplex PCR. The sample carries 150,000 to 200,000 clones, roughly four fifths recorded once. What was sequenced was PBMCs. All receptors derive from a woman aged 25 to 45 in good health and CMV-seropositive. CDR3s leave out the opening cysteine and the closing phenylalanine or tryptophan.

J: .; V: TRBV4-3; CDR3: ASSQDIRGSYEQY
J: TRBJ1-2; V: TRBV6-5; CDR3: ATRDRGSWGYGYT
J: TRBJ2-1; V: TRBV7-9; CDR3: SSSPGWHASSYNEQF
J: TRBJ1-1; V: TRBV7-2; CDR3: ASSPGLRQLGTEAF
J: TRBJ1-2; V: TRBV19; CDR3: ASSMVLRGGDGYT
J: TRBJ2-1; V: TRBV5-1; CDR3: ASSPIGRSRDTYNEQF
J: TRBJ1-2; V: TRBV25-1; CDR3: ASSGHRRGYT
J: TRBJ1-1; V: TRBV7-8; CDR3: ASSPPRGRGQGDTEAF
J: TRBJ1-2; V: TRBV5-1; CDR3: ASSATATGYNYGYT
J: TRBJ1-1; V: TRBV5-5; CDR3: ASSPRQGANTEAF
J: TRBJ2-1; V: TRBV9; CDR3: ASSASRTGGGSGAYNEQF
J: TRBJ1-3; V: TRBV5-1; CDR3: ASSVGGVRNTIY
J: TRBJ2-3; V: TRBV10-1; CDR3: ASSDRSQGLDTQY
J: TRBJ2-1; V: TRBV10-3; CDR3: AISEASGSSSYNEQF